The 19 T cell receptor beta chains in this list originate from one sample, sequenced in a study of T-cell reconstitution after alpha-beta-depleted transplantation in children. The TCRbeta library was prepared with unique molecular identifiers. TCRdb ran MiXCR on the PCR reads and lists one entry per CDR3 protein. The sample holds a few hundred thousand distinct CDR3 sequences, around 12% seen once. The sample consisted of PBMCs from the stem cell graft donor, taken from the stem cell graft. Receptors originate from a human donor who donated a stem cell graft to a child with combined immunodeficiency.

This chain links TRBV6-2 or TRBV6-3 with TRBJ2-3; 13 nucleotides align to TRBD2. The CDR3 runs to 21 residues. After removal of 7 bases from V and 2 bases from J, the junction contained 21 bases not matched to a gene. Germline V gives CDR1 MNHEY, CDR2 SVGEGT. CDR3 sequence (DNA): TGTGCCAGCACCCCTAGGGGTCGAGGACTAGCGGGAGCGCGGGACACAGATACGCAGTATTTT. This gives the protein CASTPRGRGLAGARDTDTQYF.

This clonotype occurred many times. The J gene is TRBJ1-1, the V gene TRBV29-1; tentatively, D is TRBD1 (5 bases). The germline V gene encodes CDR1 SQVTM and CDR2 ANQGSEA. V lost 4 bases and J 3 bases, leaving 9 bases between the germline ends. The length of the CDR3 is 12 residues. CDR3 in amino acids: CSVGVGDTEAFF. As DNA, the CDR3 is TGCAGCGTTGGGGTAGGGGACACTGAAGCTTTCTTT.

Only a few counts were recorded for this clonotype. The genes are TRBV2 and TRBJ2-6; unclear D gene. Germline loops: CDR1 SNHLY, CDR2 FYNNEI. The CDR3 is 14 residues long. The CDR3 loop is CAAGLYSGANVLTF. The DNA for the CDR3 is TGTGCAGCCGGTCTTTACTCTGGGGCCAACGTCCTGACTTTC.

This clonotype has a count of ten or more. The gene calls are TRBV29-1 and TRBJ1-1; D may be TRBD1 (5 bases). Trimming removed 4 bases from V and 1 base from J, with 10 bases in between. CDR3 length: 13 amino acids. Germline V lookup: CDR1 SQVTM, CDR2 ANQGSEA. Written as DNA, the CDR3 is TGCAGCGTTGGCGGCAGGGCGAACACTGAAGCTTTCTTT. Amino acid sequence: CSVGGRANTEAFF.

V is TRBV7-2 and J is TRBJ2-2; 9 bases align to TRBD1. The CDR3 has 12 residues. Germline V gene lookup returns CDR1 SGHTA and CDR2 FQGNSA. CDR3: CAGQGTTGELFF. Here the CDR3 DNA reads TGTGCGGGACAGGGTACCACCGGGGAGCTGTTTTTT.

This clonotype was seen only a few times. The rearrangement links TRBV11-2 to TRBJ2-7; 9 nucleotides match TRBD2. Germline V CDR1 and CDR2: SGHAT, FQNNGV. The CDR3 is made up of 18 amino acids. Trimming cost V 1 base and J 1 base; bases outside gene matches: 11. The CDR3 loop is CASSLVGLGSGRSYEQYF. CDR3 nucleotide sequence: TGTGCCAGCAGCTTAGTGGGACTGGGTAGCGGGAGATCCTACGAGCAGTACTTC.

This chain uses TRBV30 with TRBJ2-7; D not certain. This CDR3 spans 12 amino acids. The V end lost 6 bases, the J end lost 9 bases, and 18 bases lay between the germline ends. Germline CDR1 is GTSNPN and CDR2 is SVGIG (reference sequence). Written as DNA, the CDR3 is TGTGCCTGCGATCCAAGGGTGGGAAGGCAGTACTTC. Translation gives CACDPRVGRQYF.

This clonotype appeared many times. The chain uses TRBV9 and TRBJ2-2; D assignment may be TRBD1 or TRBD2 (5 bases each). The CDR3 consists of 17 residues. V was shortened by 4 bases and J by 0 bases, with 16 bases between the two germline ends. Germline V CDR1 and CDR2: SGDLS, YYNGEE. The CDR3 sequence is CASSPTRDPANTGELFF. The CDR3 region has the DNA TGTGCCAGCAGCCCGACCCGGGACCCGGCGAACACCGGGGAGCTGTTTTTT.

This clonotype has only a few counts. The chain uses TRBV7-9 and TRBJ2-5, with D uncertain. CDR1 is SEHNR, CDR2 FQNEAQ, per germline (reference sequence). The CDR3 spans 14 residues. Trimming shortened V by 5 bases and J by 4 bases, and 14 bases separated the two germline ends. The CDR3: CASSPTNSGETQYF. CDR3 sequence (DNA): TGTGCCAGCAGCCCGACGAATAGTGGAGAGACCCAGTACTTC.

This clonotype was seen a few times. This CDR3 is CASSLALLGGGEQFF. DNA of the CDR3: TGTGCCAGCAGCTTAGCCTTACTAGGAGGGGGCGAGCAGTTCTTC. The gene calls are TRBV7-2 and TRBJ2-1, with D possibly matching TRBD1 (7 bases). The germline CDR1 and CDR2 sequences are SGHTA and FQGNSA. Trimming took 0 bases from V and 10 from J, leaving 16 bases between them. The CDR3 has 15 amino acids.

The V and J genes are TRBV20-1 and TRBJ2-7, with D tentatively TRBD1 (5 bases). Germline V gene lookup returns CDR1 DFQATT and CDR2 SNEGSKA (reference sequence). V gave up 6 bases and J gave up 0 bases, with 18 bases separating them. The CDR3 is made up of 15 amino acids. The CDR3 reads CSARKTDPYSYEQYF. The CDR3, as DNA: TGCAGTGCCCGGAAGACAGACCCCTACTCCTACGAGCAGTACTTC.

In its sample, this clonotype was seen a few times. The V gene is TRBV10-3, the J gene TRBJ2-5; weak D call: TRBD1 (7 bases). Trimming removed 8 bases at V and 9 bases at J, with 13 bases between. The CDR3 has 11 amino acids. Looked up from germline, CDR1 is ENHRY and CDR2 is SYGVKD. The CDR3 reads CAIRTGEAQYF. The CDR3 DNA reads as TGTGCCATCCGTACAGGGGAGGCCCAGTACTTC.

This chain joins TRBV6-1 and TRBJ2-5; D is undetermined. The CDR3 runs to 14 residues. Germline CDR1 is MNHNS and CDR2 is SASEGT. V shed 4 bases and J shed 2 bases, with 11 bases lying between them. This CDR3 is CASSGTNRQETQYF. CDR3 nucleotide sequence: TGTGCCAGCAGTGGAACCAACAGACAAGAGACCCAGTACTTC.

The rearrangement links TRBV5-1 to TRBJ2-7; D possibly matches TRBD1 or TRBD2 (5 bases each). This CDR3 comprises 14 residues. Per germline, CDR1 SGHRS and CDR2 YFSETQ. Trimming pared 9 bases from V and 0 bases from J, leaving 16 bases between. The CDR3 DNA sequence: TGCGCCAACGGCTCTGAGGGGAGCTCCTACGAGCAGTACTTC. Translated: CANGSEGSSYEQYF.

This clonotype was recorded a few times. This rearrangement joins TRBV11-2 to TRBJ2-7; 7 bases line up with TRBD2. The germline CDR1 and CDR2 sequences are SGHAT and FQNNGV. CDR3 length: 18 amino acids. V gave up 3 bases and J gave up 1 base; unmatched junction bases: 15. For the CDR3, the DNA is TGTGCCAGCAGCTTGGTTTCCCTCGGGAGAGCGGGATCCTACGAGCAGTACTTC. Protein sequence: CASSLVSLGRAGSYEQYF.

The rearrangement uses TRBV11-3 and TRBJ2-1; TRBD2 aligns across 10 bases. Unmatched junction bases numbered 4, after V lost 5 bases and J lost 9 bases. Germline V gene data show CDR1 as SGHNT and CDR2 as YENEEA. The CDR3 spans 13 residues. The CDR3 sequence is CASSPLAGAEQFF. CDR3 sequence (DNA): TGTGCCAGCAGCCCGCTAGCGGGAGCTGAGCAGTTCTTC.

This clonotype was seen a handful of times. The chain links TRBV27 to TRBJ2-7, with D uncertain. The CDR3 consists of 10 residues. The germline V gene encodes CDR1 MNHEY and CDR2 SMNVEV (reference sequence). CDR3 residues: CSPRNYEQYF. CDR3 DNA: TGTAGTCCCCGAAACTACGAGCAGTACTTC.

This clonotype showed up many times. The chain couples TRBV6-5 to TRBJ2-1; 8 bases align to TRBD2. Per the germline V gene, CDR1 is MNHEY and CDR2 is SVGAGI. The CDR3 is 17 residues long. V dropped 2 bases and J dropped 4; count of bases not matched to a gene: 10. DNA for the CDR3: TGTGCCAGCAGTTACAGCCCAACTAGCGGACTTTACAATGAGCAGTTCTTC. This translates into CASSYSPTSGLYNEQFF.

Ten or more counts support this clonotype. The genes are TRBV4-3 and TRBJ2-2; possibly TRBD1 or TRBD2 for D (5 bases each). The CDR3 extends over 14 amino acids. V gave up 8 bases and J gave up 11 bases, with 21 bases separating them. Germline lookup yields CDR1 LGHNA and CDR2 YSLEER. The CDR3 region has the DNA TGCGCCAGCCGAGGGGATCTACCTCTCGGAGAGCTGTTTTTT. This translates into CASRGDLPLGELFF.